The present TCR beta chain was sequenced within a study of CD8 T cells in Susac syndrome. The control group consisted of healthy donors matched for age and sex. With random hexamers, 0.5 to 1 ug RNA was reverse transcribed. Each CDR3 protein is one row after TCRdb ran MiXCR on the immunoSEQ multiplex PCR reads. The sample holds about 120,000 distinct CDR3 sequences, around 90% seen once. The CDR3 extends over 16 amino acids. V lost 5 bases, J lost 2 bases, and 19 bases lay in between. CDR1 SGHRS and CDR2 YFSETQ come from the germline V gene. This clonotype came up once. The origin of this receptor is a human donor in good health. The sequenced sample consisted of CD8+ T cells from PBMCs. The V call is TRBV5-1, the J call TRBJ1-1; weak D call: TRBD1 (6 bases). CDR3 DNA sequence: TGCGCCAGCAGTAACAGGGCGAGGGGGGCAAACACTGAAGCTTTCTTT. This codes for CASSNRARGANTEAFF.